These 14 T cell receptor beta chains came from one sample sequenced in a study of blood T cell repertoires in COVID-19. The protocol was immunoSEQ multiplex PCR, while the TCRdb copy is restricted to in-frame clones and leaves out a portion. Here the sample spans tens of thousands of clones, approximately 90% being singletons. The sample comprised peripheral blood. The origin of the receptors is a man aged 65-85 years with active COVID-19.

This chain uses TRBV6-5 with TRBJ2-4; no clear D. V was trimmed by 4 bases and J by 0 bases, leaving 4 bases between them. CDR3 length: 13 residues. Germline loops: CDR1 MNHEY, CDR2 SVGAGI. For the CDR3, the DNA is TGTGCCAGCAGTTCAAAAGCCAAAAACATTCAGTACTTC. Its protein is CASSSKAKNIQYF.

V and J are TRBV10-3 and TRBJ2-7, with 9 nucleotides matching TRBD1. Germline lookup yields CDR1 ENHRY and CDR2 SYGVKD. J lost 6 bases, V lost 7 bases, and 10 bases had no gene match. This CDR3 is 14 amino acids long. The CDR3 region has the DNA TGTGCCATCAACCCGGGACAGGGTTTTTCCGAGCAGTACTTC. Translated, it gives CAINPGQGFSEQYF.

This sequence joins TRBV27 and TRBJ2-2; no firm D call. Trimming took off 9 bases at V and 0 bases at J, with 8 bases between the two ends. The CDR3 sequence is 13 residues long. CDR1 is MNHEY, CDR2 SMNVEV, per germline (reference sequence). The CDR3 protein is CARDNSNTGELFF. CDR3 in DNA: TGTGCCAGAGACAATTCGAACACCGGGGAGCTGTTTTTT.

The chain has TRBV4-1 and TRBJ2-3, with a weak D call TRBD2 (6 bases). Germline V lookup: CDR1 MGHRA, CDR2 YSYEKL. The CDR3 is 17 amino acids. V lost 4 bases and J lost 0, with 17 bases in between. DNA for the CDR3: TGCGCCAGCAGCCCCTCGGCGGGACTCTTAAGCACAGATACGCAGTATTTT. This gives the protein CASSPSAGLLSTDTQYF.

J is TRBJ2-3 and V is TRBV27, with D perhaps TRBD1 (6 bases). V was shortened by 3 bases and J by 0 bases, with 7 bases between the two germline ends. CDR1 and CDR2 from the germline V gene are MNHEY and SMNVEV (reference sequence). CDR3 length equals 14 residues. CDR3 loop: CASSFTGSTDTQYF. In nucleotides, the CDR3 is TGTGCCAGCAGTTTTACAGGGAGCACAGATACGCAGTATTTT.

This clone was detected once. V is TRBV4-1 and J is TRBJ2-4; TRBD1 is a possible D gene (6 bases). The CDR3 totals 14 residues. Trimming took off 2 bases at V and 4 bases at J, with 9 bases between the two ends. CDR1 and CDR2 (germline): MGHRA, YSYEKL. CDR3 nucleotide sequence: TGCGCCAGCAGCCAACAGGGGTTAAAAAACATTCAGTACTTC. The encoded protein is CASSQQGLKNIQYF.

The CDR3 protein is CASSHRQIFQETQYF. The CDR3 DNA reads as TGTGCCAGCAGCCACCGACAGATCTTCCAAGAGACCCAGTACTTC. V is TRBV28 and J is TRBJ2-5; a possible D gene is TRBD1 (5 bases). V shed 6 bases and J shed 1 base, with 15 bases lying between them. This CDR3 has 15 amino acids. Per the germline V gene, CDR1 is MDHEN and CDR2 is SYDVKM.

The V call is TRBV5-1, the J call TRBJ1-6, with 10 bases that match TRBD1. Germline V gene sequence: CDR1 SGHRS, CDR2 YFSETQ. This CDR3 has 15 amino acids. The ends lost 4 bases at V and 6 bases at J; junction bases unmatched: 4. The CDR3: CASSLGDRGNSPLHF. The CDR3 region has the DNA TGCGCCAGCAGCCTGGGGGACAGGGGTAATTCACCCCTCCACTTT.

The genes are TRBV5-1 and TRBJ1-1; D is uncertain. V was pared by 2 bases and J by 0 bases, with 8 bases between. CDR3 size: 14 residues. Germline-derived CDR1 and CDR2 are SGHRS and YFSETQ. The CDR3: CASSFSSMNTEAFF. In DNA form, the CDR3 reads TGCGCCAGCAGCTTTAGTTCTATGAACACTGAAGCTTTCTTT.

This clone was detected only once. The rearrangement links TRBV4-3 to TRBJ1-5; D uncertain. Germline assignment: CDR1 LGHNA and CDR2 YSLEER. This CDR3 region has 15 residues. V lost 0 bases and J 7 bases, leaving 13 bases between the germline ends. CDR3 protein: CASSQDPARGQPQHF. The CDR3 DNA sequence: TGCGCCAGCAGCCAAGACCCCGCGCGGGGACAGCCCCAGCATTTT.

V and J are TRBV2 and TRBJ1-2, with 9 bases identical to TRBD1. V was clipped by 7 bases and J by 8 bases; unmatched bases: 11. Germline V lookup: CDR1 SNHLY, CDR2 FYNNEI. CDR3 length: 14 residues. The CDR3 spells CASNVQQGARGYTF. The CDR3 region has the DNA TGTGCCAGCAACGTTCAACAGGGGGCGAGGGGCTACACCTTC.

The chain joins TRBV7-3 to TRBJ2-7, with 12 nucleotides matching TRBD2. Germline V gives CDR1 SGHTA, CDR2 FQGTGA. The trim removed 3 bases at V and 1 base at J, leaving 1 base unmatched. The CDR3 runs 15 residues. Here the CDR3 DNA reads TGTGCCAGCAGCTTTACTAGCGGGGGGTCCTACGAGCAGTACTTC. Amino acid sequence: CASSFTSGGSYEQYF.

This chain links TRBV28 with TRBJ2-3; 8 bases line up with TRBD1. Germline V gene sequence: CDR1 MDHEN, CDR2 SYDVKM. The CDR3 runs 15 residues. The V and J ends lost 7 bases and 9 bases, in that order; junction bases with no gene match: 15. The CDR3, as DNA: TGTGCCAGCATCCCAGTAGGACAGGGCCTTAAAACGCAGTATTTT. This translates into CASIPVGQGLKTQYF.

V is TRBV28 and J is TRBJ1-5, with 7 bases matching TRBD1. The length of the CDR3 is 14 residues. The V and J ends lost 6 bases and 3 bases, in that order; junction bases with no gene match: 5. The germline gives CDR1 MDHEN, CDR2 SYDVKM. This chain's CDR3 is CASSRTGPNQPQHF. The CDR3 DNA follows: TGTGCCAGCAGCCGGACAGGCCCCAATCAGCCCCAGCATTTT.